This record covers a single T cell receptor beta chain. These data originate in a study of blood T cell repertoires in COVID-19. Study background: Sites in the United States, Italy and Spain provided acute and convalescent COVID-19 samples.

Generated by immunoSEQ multiplex PCR, the TCRdb table keeps only in-frame clones and is missing some. The sample has 200,000 or so clones, about 88% seen once. Per germline, CDR1 SQVTM and CDR2 ANQGSEA. J gave up 1 base and V 1 base, and 5 bases lay outside the gene matches. There are 16 residues in the CDR3. This receptor was identified in a woman between 55 and 75 years old with acute or convalescent COVID-19. The rearrangement joins TRBV29-1 to TRBJ2-1; 9 bases line up with TRBD2. The sample was peripheral blood. In DNA form, the CDR3 reads TGCAGCGTTGAAGTCCCTGCGGGAGGGTCCTACAATGAGCAGTTCTTC. The encoded protein is CSVEVPAGGSYNEQFF.